One sample yielded the 13 T cell receptor beta chains listed below, sequenced in a study of CXCR3-negative and CXCR3-positive naive CD8 T cells. TRB cDNA libraries were made by UMI-labeled 5' RACE. TCRdb processed the 5' RACE reads again and assigns one entry to each CDR3 protein, with no DNA. Its table lists roughly 56,000 distinct CDR3 sequences. The sample was naive CXCR3- CD8+ T cells from blood. The subset denotes: CD45RO-CCR7+CD27+CD95- naive CD8+ T cells lacking CXCR3 (TNR3-). The receptors shown here come from a human donor in good health. Some clones in this sample may be carry-over from other donors' samples.

The rearrangement joins TRBV18 to TRBJ2-7; without DNA, the TCRdb call of TRBD2 cannot be checked. Germline lookup yields CDR1 KGHSH and CDR2 LQKENI. CDR3 length equals 13 residues. The CDR3 here is CASSFGGGYEQYF. The full variable domain, rest sourced from reference TRBV18 and TRBJ2-7, is NAGVMQNPRHLVRRRGQEARLRCSPMKGHSHVYWYRQLPEEGLKFMVYLQKENIIDESGMPKERFSAEFPKEGPSILRIQQVVRGDSAAYFCASSFGGGYEQYFGPGTRLTVT.

This chain links TRBV6-2 or TRBV6-3 with TRBJ2-7. Per germline, CDR1 MNHEY and CDR2 SVGEGT. This CDR3 is 15 amino acids long. The CDR3 sequence: CASSYWISDSYEQYF.

The chain couples TRBV29-1 to TRBJ2-7; TCRdb's D call, TRBD2, is unchecked because there is no DNA. The germline CDR1 and CDR2 sequences are SQVTM and ANQGSEA. This CDR3 region has 13 residues. This chain's CDR3 is CSVRGLGTYEQYF.

The chain joins TRBV14 to TRBJ2-5; TCRdb picks TRBD1, but there is no DNA to check that call. CDR1 is SGHDN, CDR2 FVKESK, per germline. There are 17 residues in the CDR3. The CDR3 region is CASSQERAGSHQETQYF.

The chain carries TRBV5-1 and TRBJ2-7; TCRdb proposes TRBD1, but this gene call is untestable without DNA. Germline loops: CDR1 SGHRS, CDR2 YFSETQ. The CDR3 loop spans 13 amino acids. The CDR3 loop is CASGRDGSYEQYF.

The rearrangement links TRBV7-8 to TRBJ2-7; TCRdb outputs TRBD1, but without DNA this stays unchecked. This CDR3 region has 15 residues. Germline V CDR1 and CDR2: SGHVS, FQNEAQ. The CDR3 loop reads CASSGRGQGGYEQYF.

The V and J genes are TRBV7-3 and TRBJ2-5; the TCRdb call, TRBD2, lacks DNA for checking. The CDR3 consists of 16 residues. Germline V gene lookup returns CDR1 SGHTA and CDR2 FQGTGA. The CDR3 sequence: CASSPTWVGLQETQYF.

The chain is built from TRBV10-3 and TRBJ2-5; lacking DNA, the TRBD1 call made by TCRdb goes unchecked. CDR1 is ENHRY, CDR2 SYGVKD, per germline. The CDR3 spans 14 residues. The CDR3 loop is CAISPLEAQETQYF.

CDR3 protein: CASSQYSGPLGGYTF. The rearrangement joins TRBV7-8 to TRBJ1-2. The CDR3 is 15 residues long. CDR1 and CDR2 from the germline V gene are SGHVS and FQNEAQ. Filled out from reference TRBV7-8 and TRBJ1-2, the complete variable domain reads GAGVSQSPRYKVAKRGQDVALRCDPISGHVSLFWYQQALGQGPEFLTYFQNEAQLDKSGLPSDRFFAERPEGSVSTLKIQRTQQEDSAVYLCASSQYSGPLGGYTFGSGTRLTVV.

The V call is TRBV7-2, the J call TRBJ2-5; no DNA is available, so the TRBD2 call from TCRdb remains unchecked. CDR1 is SGHTA, CDR2 FQGNSA, per germline. The CDR3 covers 13 residues. CDR3 region: CASIAGLGETQYF.

V is TRBV20-1 and J is TRBJ2-7; TCRdb selects TRBD1, and the lack of DNA leaves this call unchecked. The germline V gene has CDR1 DFQATT and CDR2 SNEGSKA (reference sequence). The CDR3 covers 14 residues. CDR3 loop: CSARGAGNSYEQYF.

The rearrangement links TRBV4-3 to TRBJ2-7; TCRdb designates TRBD2, a call that cannot be tested without DNA. Germline V gene lookup returns CDR1 LGHNA and CDR2 YSLEER. There are 16 residues in the CDR3. CDR3: CASSQDSGGPTYEQYF.

CDR3 protein: CASSFPSAISYEQYF. The chain is built from TRBV28 and TRBJ2-7. Germline CDR1 MDHEN, CDR2 SYDVKM. This CDR3 spans 15 amino acids.